The TCR beta chain under discussion was sequenced for a study of cytomegalovirus exposure and HLA in healthy donors. Study-level results: Association with HLA alleles at 0.05 false discovery rate was found for 16,951 TCR beta sequences in a later analysis. In terms of immune exposure information, only CMV serostatus was available.

This clone has only a few counts. The target antigen is unknown. The germline V gene encodes CDR1 SNHLY and CDR2 FYNNEI. The J segment lost 0 bases and the V segment lost 2 bases, leaving 7 bases of the junction unmatched. CDR3 length: 17 residues. The PCR was carried out with 60 Vbeta primers and 13 Jbeta primers. Using immunoSEQ multiplex PCR, the repertoire was profiled, and TCRdb retains in-frame clones only, with some absent. In the table there are 55,000 to 75,000 clones, 60% to 80% of which are singletons. The chain joins TRBV2 to TRBJ1-5, with 7 nucleotides matching TRBD1. The source is a girl aged 5-17 years in good health and CMV-seropositive. The sequenced sample consisted of PBMCs. CDR3 region: CASSERGGQYSNQPQHF. The CDR3 DNA is TGTGCCAGCAGTGAAAGAGGGGGACAGTATAGCAATCAGCCCCAGCATTTT.